This T cell receptor beta chain was recovered during a study of CD8+CD57+ T cells in acquired aplastic anemia. Background on the study: When averaged, DNA from sorted CD4+ and CD8+ cells came to approximately 3 ug. Study-wide points: Roughly 30 CD8+ CDR3 sequences occurred in both the patients and the controls.

Investigators profiled TCR beta VDJ and CDR3 from genomic DNA template. A single record per CDR3 protein comes from TCRdb applying MiXCR to the reads. The table has 200,000 to 300,000 distinct CDR3 sequences, 65% to 90% seen once. Patients included in sequencing had previously demonstrated CD8+CD57+ cell expansion by flow cytometry. Patients, without exception, had severe acquired aplastic anemia. Looked up from germline, CDR1 is SEHNR and CDR2 is FQNEAQ (reference sequence). The CDR3 contains 15 residues. Regarding this clonotype: Antigen: not known. At one end the junction does not follow the germline gene, possibly because of a read error.

The receptor's source is a human donor with aplastic anemia. The sequencing sample was made of sorted CD4+, CD8+, or CD8+CD57+ T cells (not recorded which) from PBMCs. This rearrangement joins TRBV7-9 to TRBJ1-2; D unclear. This CDR3 is CASSSSNPHNGGSTF. CDR3 in DNA: TGTGCCAGCAGCTCCTCCAATCCGCACAACGGTGGCTCCACCTTC.